These 19 T cell receptor beta chains were all obtained from the same sample, sequenced in a study of cytomegalovirus exposure and HLA in healthy donors. The primer mix had 60 Vbeta and 13 Jbeta primers. Only in-frame clones appear in the TCRdb table, and some are missing; sequencing was by immunoSEQ multiplex PCR. The sample records some 200,000 clones, 80% being singletons. Source material: PBMCs. These receptors all stem from a boy under 18 in good health and CMV-seronegative.

CDR3 sequence: CAWSVPTTSGIPQYF. The CDR3, as DNA: TGTGCCTGGAGTGTACCCACGACTAGCGGGATCCCGCAGTACTTC. The chain combines TRBV30 with TRBJ2-7, with 11 bases that match TRBD2. The ends lost 0 bases at V and 9 bases at J; junction bases unmatched: 10. CDR3 size: 15 residues. Germline V CDR1 and CDR2: GTSNPN, SVGIG (reference sequence).

The chain is built from TRBV6-5 and TRBJ2-3; 10 positions agree with TRBD2. The CDR3 covers 14 residues. CDR1 is MNHEY, CDR2 SVGAGI, per germline. Trimming took 5 bases from V and 5 from J; bases not matched to a gene: 4. The CDR3 nucleotides are TGTGCCAGCAGTCCTAGCGGGAGAGGAGATACGCAGTATTTT. The encoded protein is CASSPSGRGDTQYF.

This clone was observed a single time. The J gene is TRBJ2-3, the V gene TRBV13; 8 bases align to TRBD1. Germline V CDR1 and CDR2: PRHDT, FYEKMQ (reference sequence). The CDR3 is 15 residues long. The J segment lost 1 base and the V segment lost 0 bases, leaving 0 bases of the junction unmatched. CDR3 loop: CASSLGTGGTDTQYF. CDR3 bases: TGTGCCAGCAGCTTAGGGACAGGGGGCACAGATACGCAGTATTTT.

This sequence joins TRBV2 and TRBJ1-5; 8 positions match TRBD1. Trimming cost V 7 bases and J 1 base; bases outside gene matches: 6. This CDR3 contains 15 residues. Germline CDR1 SNHLY, CDR2 FYNNEI. CDR3 in amino acids: CASKQGARSNQPQHF. The CDR3 DNA follows: TGTGCCAGCAAGCAGGGGGCGCGAAGCAATCAGCCCCAGCATTTT.

The table lists this clone with a few counts. The gene calls are TRBV10-3 and TRBJ2-7; possibly TRBD1 for D (5 bases). The length of the CDR3 is 12 residues. V dropped 10 bases and J dropped 3 bases, with 13 bases sitting between them. CDR1 ENHRY and CDR2 SYGVKD come from the germline V gene. The CDR3 sequence is CATETENYEQYF. In nucleotides, the CDR3 is TGTGCCACCGAGACAGAAAACTACGAGCAGTACTTC.

This clone was observed a single time. The gene calls are TRBV28 and TRBJ1-2; D perhaps matches TRBD1 (6 bases). The V end lost 3 bases, the J end lost 0 bases, and 8 bases lay between the germline ends. Germline-derived CDR1 and CDR2 are MDHEN and SYDVKM. CDR3 size: 14 residues. CDR3: CASSFGQTNYGYTF. The CDR3 DNA follows: TGTGCCAGCAGTTTCGGACAGACTAACTATGGCTACACCTTC.

This sequence joins TRBV27 and TRBJ1-2; D gene ambiguous. The V end was cut by 4 bases, the J end by 4 bases, with 16 bases between. Looked up from germline, CDR1 is MNHEY and CDR2 is SMNVEV (reference sequence). CDR3 size: 15 residues. CDR3 loop: CASSSIGISLYGYTF. DNA for the CDR3: TGTGCCAGCAGTTCGATCGGGATTTCTCTCTATGGCTACACCTTC.

CDR3 DNA sequence: TGTGCCAGCAGCCCGCAGGACTATGGCTACACCTTC. The encoded protein is CASSPQDYGYTF. The chain recombines TRBV7-8 with TRBJ1-2; D is ambiguous. The CDR3 extends over 12 amino acids. Germline V gives CDR1 SGHVS, CDR2 FQNEAQ. V was trimmed by 5 bases and J by 3 bases, leaving 7 bases between them.

The gene calls are TRBV5-1 and TRBJ1-4; 7 bases match TRBD1. Per germline, CDR1 SGHRS and CDR2 YFSETQ. The CDR3 consists of 16 residues. J lost 3 bases, V lost 3 bases, and 8 bases had no gene match. CDR3 region: CASSSGGRISNEKLFF. DNA for the CDR3: TGCGCCAGCAGCTCAGGGGGACGGATCTCTAATGAAAAACTGTTTTTT.

This clone has only one observation. The genes are TRBV7-2 and TRBJ2-7, with D maybe TRBD1 (6 bases). From germline, CDR1 is SGHTA and CDR2 FQGNSA. This CDR3 is built from 15 residues. The ends were cut back, 4 bases at V and 3 bases at J, with 16 bases in the middle. The CDR3 DNA reads as TGTGCCAGCAGCTCTACCCTACAGGGAAACTACGAGCAGTACTTC. The encoded protein is CASSSTLQGNYEQYF.

The rearrangement joins TRBV7-2 to TRBJ2-5; 11 bases map to TRBD2. The CDR3 contains 16 residues. With V trimmed by 5 bases and J by 5 bases, 10 bases remained unmatched. Germline CDR1 reads SGHTA; CDR2 reads FQGNSA. This CDR3 is CASSTRGSGRGETQYF. The CDR3 DNA reads as TGTGCCAGCAGCACCCGGGGTAGCGGGAGGGGGGAGACCCAGTACTTC.

The chain links TRBV5-1 to TRBJ2-1; a weak D match, TRBD2 (5 bases). Germline CDR1 and CDR2: SGHRS and YFSETQ. CDR3 size: 19 residues. V was pared by 2 bases and J by 1 base, with 22 bases between. The CDR3 sequence: CASSLHPNPLSGSYNEQFF. The CDR3 nucleotides read TGCGCCAGCAGCTTACACCCGAACCCTCTCTCGGGGTCCTACAATGAGCAGTTCTTC.

V and J are TRBV30 and TRBJ2-7; D perhaps matches TRBD1 (5 bases). V was pared by 2 bases and J by 5 bases, with 13 bases between. The CDR3 extends over 13 amino acids. Per germline, CDR1 GTSNPN and CDR2 SVGIG (reference sequence). This CDR3 reads CAWSTGYGDEQYF. CDR3 in DNA: TGTGCCTGGAGTACAGGTTATGGGGACGAGCAGTACTTC.

The J gene is TRBJ2-2, the V gene TRBV18, with 7 bases that match TRBD1. Trimming removed 5 bases from V and 0 bases from J; junction bases left unmatched: 6. The CDR3 loop spans 16 amino acids. The germline gives CDR1 KGHSH, CDR2 LQKENI. This CDR3 is CASSKDRVANTGELFF. The CDR3 region has the DNA TGTGCCAGCTCAAAAGACAGGGTCGCGAACACCGGGGAGCTGTTTTTT.

The rearrangement links TRBV4-3 to TRBJ2-5; 7 bases are shared with TRBD2. The tail of the sequence fits TRBJ2-7 better, so the J call may be wrong. Germline CDR1 LGHNA, CDR2 YSLEER. The length of the CDR3 is 14 residues. CDR3 in DNA: TGCGCCAGCAGCGCCGGGACTAACTCCTACGAGCAGTACTTC. Its translation: CASSAGTNSYEQYF.

Remarks on this clone: Germline and junction disagree at one end, which may indicate a read error. V gene TRBV7-9 combines with J gene TRBJ1-4, with D unclear. This CDR3 comprises 16 residues. Germline V gene data show CDR1 as SEHNR and CDR2 as FQNEAQ (reference sequence). CDR3 sequence: CSSSLGPAGPNEKLFF. As DNA, the CDR3 is TGTTCCAGCAGCTTAGGACCAGCAGGCCCTAATGAAAAACTGTTTTTT. Supplemented by reference TRBV7-9 and TRBJ1-4, the full variable domain reads DTGVSQNPRHKITKRGQNVTFRCDPISEHNRLYWYRQTLGQGPEFLTYFQNEAQLEKSRLLSDRFSAERPKGSFSTLEIQRTEQGDSAMYLCSSSLGPAGPNEKLFFGSGTQLSVL.

V gene TRBV5-1 combines with J gene TRBJ2-3; D remains ambiguous. The CDR3 is 13 residues long. Germline V gives CDR1 SGHRS, CDR2 YFSETQ. Trimming pared 4 bases from V and 5 bases from J, leaving 11 bases between. The CDR3: CASSLELIDTQYF. The CDR3 bases are TGCGCCAGCAGCCTCGAGCTCATAGATACGCAGTATTTT.

The chain couples TRBV5-6 to TRBJ1-3; no firm D call. Looked up from germline, CDR1 is SGHDT and CDR2 is YYEEEE. Trimming stripped 1 base from V and 0 bases from J, with 14 bases between. This CDR3 contains 17 residues. The CDR3 bases are TGTGCCAGCAGCTTGTACATATCAGCGACCTCTGGAAACACCATATATTTT. This translates into CASSLYISATSGNTIYF.

V is TRBV19 and J is TRBJ2-5, with 7 bases identical to TRBD1. CDR3 length equals 15 residues. The germline gives CDR1 LNHDA, CDR2 SQIVND (reference sequence). V dropped 6 bases and J dropped 5; count of bases not matched to a gene: 12. CDR3 nucleotide sequence: TGTGCCAGTAGATTAACCTCAGGGGGTGCGGAGACCCAGTACTTC. It translates to CASRLTSGGAETQYF.